The present T cell receptor beta chain was sequenced within a study of identical twins. Overall study results and limits: Out-of-frame beta chain sequences displayed weaker excess sharing between twins. With abundant cord blood beta clonotypes, insertions were fewer; memory repertoires showed no such pattern. Zero-insertion analyses might be partly confounded by invariant T cells like MAIT and iNKT. Cross-sectional statistics underpinned the conclusions; the same donors were not followed.

TCRdb re-analysed the 5' RACE reads in MiXCR, keeping a single row per CDR3 protein. The table records around 480,000 distinct CDR3 sequences, roughly an eighth of them present only once. As concerns this clonotype: The antigen remains unidentified.

Trimming cost V 6 bases and J 7 bases, with 13 bases left between them. There are 13 residues in the CDR3. Germline V CDR1 and CDR2: GTSNPN, SVGIG (reference sequence). These same records also appear under a second study, on yellow fever vaccine responses in identical twins.

Material: CD4+ T cells sorted from blood. The clonotype originates from a woman aged 18-29 years in good health. The chain carries TRBV30 and TRBJ1-6, with TRBD1 as a possible D gene (5 bases). This CDR3 is CACRDARNSPLHF. In DNA form, the CDR3 reads TGTGCCTGTAGGGACGCAAGAAATTCACCCCTCCACTTT.